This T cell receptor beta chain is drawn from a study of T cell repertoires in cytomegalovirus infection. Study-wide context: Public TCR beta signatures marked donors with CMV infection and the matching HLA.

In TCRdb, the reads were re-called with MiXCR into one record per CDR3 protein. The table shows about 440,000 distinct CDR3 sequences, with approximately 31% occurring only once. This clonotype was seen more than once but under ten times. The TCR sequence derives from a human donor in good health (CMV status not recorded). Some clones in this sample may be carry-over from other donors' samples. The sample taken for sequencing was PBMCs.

In nucleotides, the CDR3 is TGTGCCACCAGTGATCGGGGGCTGGGGGAGCAGTACTTC. Protein product: CATSDRGLGEQYF. The chain joins TRBV24-1 to TRBJ2-7; perhaps D is TRBD1 or TRBD2 (6 bases each). CDR1 is KGHDR, CDR2 SFDVKD, per germline. V lost 3 bases and J lost 7, with 12 bases in between. The CDR3 covers 13 residues.